The 23 T cell receptor beta chains below were found in one sample sequenced in a study of cytomegalovirus exposure and HLA in healthy donors. A multiplex PCR was run with 60 Vbeta primers and 13 Jbeta primers. Method: immunoSEQ multiplex PCR; TCRdb's copy keeps in-frame clones and lacks some. The sample records about 150,000 clones, around 80% being singletons. Source material: PBMCs. These receptors were taken from a woman in her forties in good health and CMV-seropositive.

V gene TRBV9 combines with J gene TRBJ2-3; D is unresolved. CDR3 length: 13 residues. The V gene lost 0 bases and the J gene lost 4 bases, with 6 bases spanning the gap. The V gene's germline CDR1 is SGDLS and CDR2 YYNGEE. CDR3 DNA: TGTGCCAGCAGCGTAGGAGCCCCAGATACGCAGTATTTT. Protein: CASSVGAPDTQYF.

The chain uses TRBV7-9 and TRBJ1-5; D is ambiguous. Per germline, CDR1 SEHNR and CDR2 FQNEAQ (reference sequence). Trimming stripped 2 bases from V and 3 bases from J, with 8 bases between. This CDR3 is 14 amino acids long. DNA of the CDR3: TGTGCCAGCAGCTTAACGAGGGACAATCAGCCCCAGCATTTT. Its protein product is CASSLTRDNQPQHF.

The CDR3 sequence: CASSLAVLAGGTDTQYF. Here the CDR3 DNA reads TGCGCCAGCAGCTTGGCGGTACTAGCGGGGGGCACAGATACGCAGTATTTT. The chain carries TRBV5-1 and TRBJ2-3, with 11 bases fitting TRBD2. The CDR3 consists of 17 residues. From germline, CDR1 is SGHRS and CDR2 YFSETQ. V dropped 0 bases and J dropped 1; count of bases not matched to a gene: 4. The full variable domain, in which reference TRBV5-1 and TRBJ2-3 provide the parts outside the CDR3, is KAGVTQTPRYLIKTRGQQVTLSCSPISGHRSVSWYQQTPGQGLQFLFEYFSETQRNKGNFPGRFSGRQFSNSRSEMNVSTLELGDSALYLCASSLAVLAGGTDTQYFGPGTRLTVL.

This clone was detected once. The J gene is TRBJ1-5, the V gene TRBV7-2, with D possibly matching TRBD1 (5 bases). CDR3 length: 14 residues. The germline CDR1 and CDR2 sequences are SGHTA and FQGNSA. V lost 5 bases to trimming and J lost 7 bases, with 15 bases between them. The CDR3 region has the DNA TGTGCCAGCAGCGAGTGGGCAGGGAGGCAGCCCCAGCATTTT. Amino acid sequence: CASSEWAGRQPQHF.

This clone was detected ten times or more. The rearrangement links TRBV5-4 to TRBJ2-5; 16 bases are a match to TRBD2. The V gene end was trimmed by 5 bases and the J gene end by 4 bases; junction bases not matched to a gene: 8. Germline V lookup: CDR1 SGHNT, CDR2 YYREEE (reference sequence). The CDR3 spans 17 residues. The DNA for the CDR3 is TGTGCCAGCAGGCCCGGGACTAGCGGGAGGGGGGCAGAGACCCAGTACTTC. Amino acids: CASRPGTSGRGAETQYF.

V is TRBV5-5 and J is TRBJ2-1; 8 bases line up with TRBD2. This CDR3 contains 14 residues. The junction had 6 bases not matched to a gene; V was cut back by 2 bases and J by 8 bases. Germline V gene lookup returns CDR1 SGHKS and CDR2 YYEKEE (reference sequence). CDR3: CASSFGGRYDEQFF. The CDR3 DNA reads TGTGCCAGCAGCTTCGGCGGGAGGTATGATGAGCAGTTCTTC.

This clone appeared a few times. The V and J genes are TRBV6-6 and TRBJ2-2; D remains ambiguous. The CDR3 length is 13 residues. Germline values: CDR1 MNHNY, CDR2 SVGAGI (reference sequence). Trimming cost V 7 bases and J 4 bases, with 10 bases left between them. The CDR3 loop reads CASIAQRTGELFF. In DNA, the CDR3 is TGTGCCAGCATCGCTCAGCGCACCGGGGAGCTGTTTTTT.

This clone has more than one count but fewer than ten. The chain combines TRBV4-1 with TRBJ1-1; D unresolved. This CDR3 contains 15 residues. V was trimmed by 1 base and J by 1 base, leaving 10 bases between them. CDR1 is MGHRA, CDR2 YSYEKL, per germline. The CDR3 DNA sequence: TGCGCCAGCAGCCAAGCGCCGGGTCAGAACACTGAAGCTTTCTTT. It encodes CASSQAPGQNTEAFF.

The rearrangement links TRBV27 to TRBJ1-2; 8 bases are a match to TRBD1. Germline values: CDR1 MNHEY, CDR2 SMNVEV (reference sequence). The CDR3 is 15 amino acids. Trimming at V came to 6 bases and at J to 6 bases, leaving 12 bases not matched to a gene. Here the CDR3 DNA reads TGTGCCAGCAGGCGACAGGGGCGTACAGAAAATGGCTACACCTTC. It yields the protein CASRRQGRTENGYTF.

This chain connects TRBV11-2 to TRBJ2-7; D is unclear. The CDR3 loop spans 14 amino acids. Looked up from germline, CDR1 is SGHAT and CDR2 is FQNNGV. Trimming cost V 2 bases and J 3 bases, with 11 bases left between them. CDR3 bases: TGTGCCAGCAGCTTAATCCCTTCGTTCTACGAGCAGTACTTC. Protein sequence: CASSLIPSFYEQYF. The full variable domain, rest sourced from reference TRBV11-2 and TRBJ2-7, is EAGVAQSPRYKIIEKRQSVAFWCNPISGHATLYWYQQILGQGPKLLIQFQNNGVVDDSQLPKDRFSAERLKGVDSTLKIQPAKLEDSAVYLCASSLIPSFYEQYFGPGTRLTVT.

The chain employs TRBV6-5 and TRBJ2-6; D is perhaps TRBD2 (5 bases). From germline, CDR1 is MNHEY and CDR2 SVGAGI. Trimming removed 0 bases at V and 9 bases at J, with 15 bases between. CDR3 length: 16 residues. This chain's CDR3 is CASSYSSGVLYNVLTF. The CDR3 DNA follows: TGTGCCAGCAGTTACTCGTCCGGGGTCCTTTACAACGTCCTGACTTTC.

This clone was found a few times. The rearrangement joins TRBV5-6 to TRBJ1-2, with 12 positions matching TRBD1. Germline assignment: CDR1 SGHDT and CDR2 YYEEEE. The CDR3 runs 16 residues. Trimming removed 0 bases from V and 7 bases from J; junction bases left unmatched: 7. CDR3 coding DNA: TGTGCCAGCAGCTTGGAAGCGGGACAGGGGGCAATTGGCTACACCTTC. Its translation: CASSLEAGQGAIGYTF.

The chain joins TRBV9 to TRBJ1-2, with D tentatively TRBD1 (5 bases). The CDR3 length is 16 residues. V shed 3 bases and J shed 3 bases, with 18 bases lying between them. CDR1 and CDR2 (germline): SGDLS, YYNGEE. The CDR3 DNA reads TGTGCCAGCAGCGCTTCCCCAGGGCTCATGGACTATGGCTACACCTTC. Translation gives CASSASPGLMDYGYTF.

This chain connects TRBV13 to TRBJ2-7; 7 bases align to TRBD1. This CDR3 contains 14 residues. CDR1 is PRHDT, CDR2 FYEKMQ, per germline (reference sequence). Trimming removed 5 bases from V and 2 bases from J; junction bases left unmatched: 6. CDR3 sequence: CASSPDRVPYEQYF. In DNA form, the CDR3 reads TGTGCCAGCAGCCCCGACAGGGTTCCCTACGAGCAGTACTTC.

This clone was detected once. V gene TRBV28 combines with J gene TRBJ2-5; D may be TRBD1 (6 bases). This CDR3 is 15 amino acids long. Per germline, CDR1 MDHEN and CDR2 SYDVKM. Trimming removed 6 bases at V and 1 base at J, with 15 bases between. The CDR3 coding sequence is TGTGCCAGCAGGCCGTCCGGGACACCCCAAGAGACCCAGTACTTC. Amino acids: CASRPSGTPQETQYF.

Here the CDR3 reads CASSHREGANTEAFF. The DNA of the CDR3 is TGTGCCAGCAGTCATCGAGAGGGGGCAAATACTGAAGCTTTCTTT. This chain connects TRBV6-5 to TRBJ1-1; TRBD1 agrees at 7 bases. V trimming: 5 bases; J trimming: 5 bases; junction bases outside the gene matches: 11. CDR1 is MNHEY, CDR2 SVGAGI, per germline. The CDR3 extends over 15 amino acids.

The chain has TRBV10-2 and TRBJ2-7; D is possibly TRBD2 (5 bases). CDR1 and CDR2 (germline): WSHSY, SAAADI. This CDR3 is 13 amino acids long. V lost 5 bases and J 3 bases, leaving 11 bases between the germline ends. The CDR3 is CASSPGAGYEQYF. In DNA form, the CDR3 reads TGCGCCAGCAGTCCGGGCGCGGGCTACGAGCAGTACTTC.

This sequence joins TRBV5-4 and TRBJ2-3, with no clear D. This CDR3 contains 14 residues. The V end lost 4 bases, the J end lost 0 bases, and 9 bases lay between the germline ends. The V gene's germline CDR1 is SGHNT and CDR2 YYREEE (reference sequence). The CDR3 reads CASSPEISTDTQYF. The CDR3, as DNA: TGTGCCAGCAGCCCGGAGATAAGCACAGATACGCAGTATTTT.

V is TRBV28 and J is TRBJ2-7; D might be TRBD2 (6 bases). Trimming shortened V by 3 bases and J by 1 base, and 13 bases separated the two germline ends. Per the germline V gene, CDR1 is MDHEN and CDR2 is SYDVKM. The length of the CDR3 is 15 residues. The CDR3 DNA is TGTGCCAGCAGTTTTCGAGTAGCGGTATCCTACGAGCAGTACTTC. It yields the protein CASSFRVAVSYEQYF.

The rearrangement joins TRBV6-1 to TRBJ2-1; D perhaps matches TRBD2 (6 bases). Germline CDR1 and CDR2: MNHNS and SASEGT. The V end was cut by 7 bases, the J end by 5 bases, with 15 bases between. The CDR3 is made up of 14 amino acids. CDR3 coding DNA: TGTGCCAGCACCGCAACTAGCATCGACAATGAGCAGTTCTTC. Its translation: CASTATSIDNEQFF.

The chain has TRBV10-1 and TRBJ2-7; 7 nucleotides line up with TRBD2. This CDR3 contains 12 residues. Germline assignment: CDR1 WNHNN and CDR2 SYGVQD (reference sequence). V lost 4 bases, J lost 6 bases, and 3 bases stayed unmatched. The CDR3 region is CASSVPGGEQYF. DNA of the CDR3: TGCGCCAGCAGTGTCCCGGGGGGCGAGCAGTACTTC.

The rearrangement uses TRBV6-1 and TRBJ1-1, with D tentatively TRBD1 (6 bases). This CDR3 contains 14 residues. V lost 11 bases, J lost 1 base, and 17 bases lay in between. The germline V gene has CDR1 MNHNS and CDR2 SASEGT. The CDR3 bases are TGTGCCTCCCAGGGGTGGGAAGGGAACACTGAAGCTTTCTTT. Residues: CASQGWEGNTEAFF.

J is TRBJ1-1 and V is TRBV28; 7 bases are shared with TRBD1. Germline loops: CDR1 MDHEN, CDR2 SYDVKM. V shed 9 bases, J shed 7 bases, and the junction held 8 bases outside the gene matches. This CDR3 comprises 12 residues. The CDR3 region is CASQGQTYEAFF. The CDR3 bases are TGTGCCAGTCAGGGACAGACTTATGAAGCTTTCTTT.